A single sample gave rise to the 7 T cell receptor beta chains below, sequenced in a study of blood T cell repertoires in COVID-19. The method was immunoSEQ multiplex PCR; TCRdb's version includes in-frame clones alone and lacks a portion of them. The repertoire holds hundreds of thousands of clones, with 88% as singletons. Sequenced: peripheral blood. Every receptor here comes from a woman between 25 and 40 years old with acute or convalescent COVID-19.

The CDR3 DNA reads as TGTGCCAGCAGCTATTCCAGAGGGGGAAACATTCAGTACTTC. This codes for CASSYSRGGNIQYF. V gene TRBV11-2 combines with J gene TRBJ2-4; a weak D match, TRBD1 (6 bases). This CDR3 is 14 amino acids long. Looked up from germline, CDR1 is SGHAT and CDR2 is FQNNGV. Trimming took 4 bases from V and 6 from J, leaving 13 bases between them.

CDR3 DNA sequence: TGTGCCAGCAGCTGGGCAGGGTCCACCTACGAGCAGTACTTC. It encodes CASSWAGSTYEQYF. This chain uses TRBV7-9 with TRBJ2-7, with D maybe TRBD1 (5 bases). CDR3 length: 14 residues. Germline lookup yields CDR1 SEHNR and CDR2 FQNEAQ (reference sequence). V was shortened by 4 bases and J by 2 bases, with 12 bases between the two germline ends. The full variable domain, its missing parts supplied by reference TRBV7-9 and TRBJ2-7, is DTGVSQNPRHKITKRGQNVTFRCDPISEHNRLYWYRQTLGQGPEFLTYFQNEAQLEKSRLLSDRFSAERPKGSFSTLEIQRTEQGDSAMYLCASSWAGSTYEQYFGPGTRLTVT.

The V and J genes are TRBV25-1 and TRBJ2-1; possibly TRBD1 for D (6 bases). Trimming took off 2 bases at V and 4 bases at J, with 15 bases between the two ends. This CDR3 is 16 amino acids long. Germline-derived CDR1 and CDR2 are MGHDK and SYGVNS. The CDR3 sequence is CASSETRADRYNEQFF. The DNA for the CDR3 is TGTGCCAGCAGTGAAACACGGGCGGACAGATACAATGAGCAGTTCTTC.

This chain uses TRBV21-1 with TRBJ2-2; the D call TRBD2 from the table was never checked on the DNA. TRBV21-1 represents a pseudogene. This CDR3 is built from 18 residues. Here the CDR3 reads CASSKVRGREANTGELFF. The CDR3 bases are TGTGCCAGCAGCAAAGTCCGAGGGAGAGAAGCGAACACCGGGGAGCTGTTTTTT.

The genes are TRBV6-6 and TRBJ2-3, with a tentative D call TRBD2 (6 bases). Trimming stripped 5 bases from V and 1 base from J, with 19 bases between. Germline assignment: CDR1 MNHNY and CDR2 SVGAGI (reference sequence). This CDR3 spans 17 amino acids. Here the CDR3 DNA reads TGTGCCAGCAGTCCCCCCGGGGGTAGCGGCGGCACAGATACGCAGTATTTT. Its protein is CASSPPGGSGGTDTQYF.

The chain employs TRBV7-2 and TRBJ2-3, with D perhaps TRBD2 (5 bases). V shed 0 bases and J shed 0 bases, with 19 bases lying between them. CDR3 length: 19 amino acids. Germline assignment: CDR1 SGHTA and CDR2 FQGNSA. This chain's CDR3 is CASSLARWVLAGSTDTQYF. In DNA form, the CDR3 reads TGTGCCAGCAGCTTAGCGCGGTGGGTGTTGGCGGGTAGCACAGATACGCAGTATTTT.

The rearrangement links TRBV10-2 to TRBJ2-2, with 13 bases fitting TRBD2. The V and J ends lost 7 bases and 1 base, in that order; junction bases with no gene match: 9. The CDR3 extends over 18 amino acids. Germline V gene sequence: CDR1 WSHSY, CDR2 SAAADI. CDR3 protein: CASMETSGRAWNTGELFF. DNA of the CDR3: TGCGCCAGCATGGAAACTAGCGGGAGGGCCTGGAACACCGGGGAGCTGTTTTTT.